Presented here are 18 T cell receptor beta chains from one specimen sequenced in a study of shared clonotypes between healthy human individuals. TCRdb's copy holds only in-frame clones and misses some; the assay was immunoSEQ multiplex PCR. The sample shows approximately 2,300,000 clones, around 93% of them seen only once. Material: naive CD4+ T cells from PBMCs. The subset was: CD45RA+ positively selected. The source of these receptors is a man aged 18 to 29 in good health. Some clones in this sample may be carry-over from other donors' samples.

The CDR3 loop reads CASSPASAGHYEQYF. In nucleotides, the CDR3 is TGTGCCAGCAGCCCGGCGTCAGCGGGACACTACGAGCAGTACTTC. The V gene is TRBV5-6, the J gene TRBJ2-7, with D possibly TRBD2 on 7 matching bases. V was clipped by 4 bases and J by 3 bases, with 17 bases between them. CDR1 and CDR2 from the germline V gene are SGHDT and YYEEEE. The CDR3 totals 15 residues.

Comments on this clone: Other DNA variants within this sample encode the same CDR3. The V gene is TRBV6-6, the J gene TRBJ2-7; possible D gene TRBD1, 6 bases. Germline V lookup: CDR1 MNHNY, CDR2 SVGAGI (reference sequence). With 4 bases removed from V and 2 bases from J, the gap between germline ends came to 12 bases. The CDR3 is 14 residues long. CDR3 in amino acids: CASSSGTGTYEQYF. In DNA, the CDR3 is TGTGCCAGCAGTTCGGGAACAGGGACCTACGAGCAGTACTTC.

The rearrangement uses TRBV28 and TRBJ2-7, with 9 bases that match TRBD1. The CDR3 runs 15 residues. The ends lost 5 bases at V and 3 bases at J; junction bases unmatched: 8. Per the germline V gene, CDR1 is MDHEN and CDR2 is SYDVKM. The CDR3 reads CASSQPGQGLYEQYF. In DNA form, the CDR3 reads TGTGCCAGCAGTCAACCGGGACAGGGACTCTACGAGCAGTACTTC.

The CDR3 reads CASSEFSGNTIYF. CDR3 sequence (DNA): TGTGCCAGCAGTGAGTTCTCTGGAAACACCATATATTTT. The chain has TRBV2 and TRBJ1-3; D is unresolved. The CDR3 loop spans 13 amino acids. Germline values: CDR1 SNHLY, CDR2 FYNNEI. V lost 3 bases and J 0 bases, leaving 3 bases between the germline ends.

V is TRBV4-1 and J is TRBJ2-3, with TRBD2 matching over 16 bases. V lost 0 bases to trimming and J lost 4 bases; unmatched junction nucleotides: 10. In germline, CDR1 is MGHRA, CDR2 YSYEKL. The CDR3 loop spans 20 amino acids. CDR3 in amino acids: CASSQDRGTSGREGSDTQYF. The CDR3 coding sequence is TGCGCCAGCAGCCAAGATCGGGGGACTAGCGGGAGGGAGGGATCAGATACGCAGTATTTT.

The V gene is TRBV21-1, the J gene TRBJ2-7; TRBD1 reflects the table's D call only, with no check against the DNA. TRBV21-1 is listed as a pseudogene. CDR3 length: 14 residues. CDR3 coding DNA: TGTGCCAGCAACGCGACAGGTTCTCACTACGAGCAGTACTTC. The encoded protein is CASNATGSHYEQYF.

J is TRBJ1-1 and V is TRBV29-1, with TRBD1 matching 8 bases. The CDR3 contains 13 residues. Germline CDR1 and CDR2: SQVTM and ANQGSEA. The V segment lost 7 bases and the J segment 4 bases; nucleotides outside the gene matches: 8. CDR3 bases: TGCAGCGCTCTAGGACAGGGAAGCACTGAAGCTTTCTTT. Translated: CSALGQGSTEAFF.

This rearrangement joins TRBV5-5 to TRBJ2-2, with 8 bases lining up with TRBD1. Per the germline V gene, CDR1 is SGHKS and CDR2 is YYEKEE (reference sequence). With 7 bases clipped from V and 8 bases from J, the junction kept 10 bases outside the gene matches. The CDR3 consists of 14 residues. CDR3 in DNA: TGTGCCAGCGGAGCTCAGGGGGCTATAGGGGAGCTGTTTTTT. It encodes CASGAQGAIGELFF.

CDR3 residues: CASSVDGRGVRGYTF. CDR3 nucleotides: TGTGCCAGCAGCGTAGACGGCAGGGGAGTACGGGGCTACACCTTC. The rearrangement links TRBV9 to TRBJ1-2, with a weak D call TRBD1 (6 bases). With 0 bases removed from V and 8 bases from J, the gap between germline ends came to 17 bases. The CDR3 runs 15 residues. CDR1 and CDR2 (germline): SGDLS, YYNGEE.

The J gene is TRBJ2-3, the V gene TRBV7-3; D is possibly TRBD2 (7 bases). V lost 1 base and J 3 bases, leaving 17 bases between the germline ends. Germline values: CDR1 SGHTA, CDR2 FQGTGA. CDR3 length: 17 residues. This CDR3 is CASSLRGLAVGTDTQYF. CDR3 bases: TGTGCCAGCAGCTTAAGGGGGCTAGCGGTGGGTACAGATACGCAGTATTTT.

This clone was seen just once. The chain carries TRBV15 and TRBJ2-1; D gene unclear. V was clipped by 3 bases and J by 4 bases, with 4 bases between them. Germline V gene data show CDR1 as LNHNV and CDR2 as YYDKDF (reference sequence). This CDR3 has 12 residues. In DNA form, the CDR3 reads TGTGCCACCAGCAGCTCTTACAATGAGCAGTTCTTC. Encoded protein: CATSSSYNEQFF.

The V and J genes are TRBV7-9 and TRBJ1-1; D is unresolved. Trimming removed 6 bases from V and 1 base from J, with 15 bases in between. The V gene's germline CDR1 is SEHNR and CDR2 FQNEAQ (reference sequence). This CDR3 is built from 15 residues. The CDR3 is CASSPPAKGNTEAFF. Written as DNA, the CDR3 is TGTGCCAGCAGTCCCCCCGCCAAGGGGAACACTGAAGCTTTCTTT.

In its sample, this clone was seen once. This chain joins TRBV4-1 and TRBJ2-5; 7 bases match TRBD2. CDR3 length: 17 residues. Trimming cost V 3 bases and J 2 bases; bases outside gene matches: 12. CDR1 is MGHRA, CDR2 YSYEKL, per germline. The DNA for the CDR3 is TGCGCCAGCAGCCACCAATGGGGACTACCACCTCAAGAGACCCAGTACTTC. Its protein is CASSHQWGLPPQETQYF.

The chain links TRBV2 to TRBJ2-3; 8 nucleotides align to TRBD2. V lost 5 bases and J lost 8; bases outside the gene matches: 15. Germline assignment: CDR1 SNHLY and CDR2 FYNNEI. The CDR3 is 16 amino acids. The CDR3 reads CASSIPGLGVAITQYF. CDR3 DNA sequence: TGTGCCAGCAGTATCCCGGGACTAGGGGTGGCGATTACGCAGTATTTT. Together with reference TRBV2 and TRBJ2-3, the CDR3 gives the full variable domain: EPEVTQTPSHQVTQMGQEVILRCVPISNHLYFYWYRQILGQKVEFLVSFYNNEISEKSEIFDDQFSVERPDGSNFTLKIRSTKLEDSAMYFCASSIPGLGVAITQYFGPGTRLTVL.

This chain connects TRBV6-5 to TRBJ2-7; tentatively, D is TRBD2 (6 bases). Germline assignment: CDR1 MNHEY and CDR2 SVGAGI. Trimming took off 5 bases at V and 2 bases at J, with 16 bases between the two ends. The CDR3 has 15 residues. CDR3 DNA: TGTGCCAGCAGTACATCCGGGACGGGAGCCTACGAGCAGTACTTC. Amino acids: CASSTSGTGAYEQYF.

This chain uses TRBV7-3 with TRBJ1-1, with D unclear. The CDR3 covers 13 residues. V lost 5 bases and J lost 3, with 10 bases in between. Germline V lookup: CDR1 SGHTA, CDR2 FQGTGA. CDR3 in DNA: TGTGCCAGCAGCCAAGACTCTTACACTGAAGCTTTCTTT. Protein sequence: CASSQDSYTEAFF.

This clone was observed once. This chain connects TRBV27 to TRBJ2-1, with D perhaps matching TRBD1 (5 bases). Germline V lookup: CDR1 MNHEY, CDR2 SMNVEV (reference sequence). CDR3 length: 13 residues. V lost 5 bases to trimming and J lost 13 bases, with 18 bases between them. This CDR3 is CASSQGSGIKQFF. CDR3 bases: TGTGCCAGCAGTCAGGGATCAGGGATAAAACAGTTCTTC.

This chain joins TRBV2 and TRBJ1-5; no firm D call. Between the trimmed V and J ends, which lost 2 bases and 2 bases, there was a span of 7 bases. The germline V gene has CDR1 SNHLY and CDR2 FYNNEI. CDR3 length: 14 amino acids. The CDR3 loop is CASSEMSGNQPQHF. CDR3 sequence (DNA): TGTGCCAGCAGTGAAATGAGCGGCAATCAGCCCCAGCATTTT.